The present TCR beta chain was sequenced within a study of T-cell reconstitution after alpha-beta-depleted transplantation in children. This clonotype was detected many times. Unique molecular identifiers were built into the TCRbeta library. MiXCR, applied by TCRdb to the PCR reads, yields one record per CDR3 protein. Of around 400,000 distinct CDR3 sequences in the sample, about a tenth were seen once. Germline assignment: CDR1 WSHSY and CDR2 SAAADI. The CDR3 has 15 residues. Deletions cut 3 bases from V and 4 bases from J, with 15 bases between. Sequences were derived from PBMCs from the stem cell graft donor, sampled from the stem cell graft. J is TRBJ1-2 and V is TRBV10-2; tentatively, D is TRBD1 (5 bases). This TCR was recovered from a human donor who donated a stem cell graft to a child with acute myeloid leukemia. CDR3 DNA: TGCGCCAGCAGTGACCCTGGGCAGGGCGGCTATGGCTACACCTTC. It yields the protein CASSDPGQGGYGYTF.